This TCR beta chain was obtained from a study of vaccination and CD4 T cells after COVID-19 (dated 2022 in TCRdb). Turning to the overall study: The convalescent cohort comprised six males and four females, including two Hispanic individuals, seven Caucasians, two Asians and one multiracial person. Participants received two doses of either the Pfizer-BioNTech BNT162b2 vaccine (n=8) or the Moderna mRNA-1273 vaccine (n=2). Post-COVID blood samples were collected from convalescent patients a median of around 96 days after diagnosis, with a range of roughly 35 to 170 days. The time from the second vaccine dose to post-vaccine blood sampling had a median of around 72 days and ranged from roughly 13 to 241 days. Overlapping spike peptide pools from SARS-CoV-2 and from the common cold coronaviruses HCoV-NL63, HCoV-OC43 and HCoV-229E were used as culture stimuli. Control cultures received a CEFX viral epitope pool as the positive control, an HIV-1 Nef peptide pool as the negative control, or no peptide. The spike-specific CD4+ TCR repertoire was compared before and after mRNA vaccination in approximately ten COVID-19 convalescent patients and a handful of infection-naive healthy vaccine recipients. At the TCR clonotype level, an earlier paper using these donors assessed memory CD4+ T cell crossreactivity between SARS-CoV-2 and common cold coronavirus spike proteins. The study at large found these results: Nearly all vaccine-specific clones in convalescent patients (304 of 307) were mono-reactive for SARS-CoV-2 spike rather than cross-reactive with common cold coronaviruses. Relatively few convalescent patients were included in the study, and early timepoints after natural infection were not analyzed. Although the median number of SARS-CoV-2-reactive clonotypes went up from approximately 20 after infection to 38 after vaccination, the increase was not significant. In convalescent patients, a median about 90% of post-vaccine SARS-CoV-2-reactive clones were detected only after vaccination, and vaccine-specific priming was suggested by this finding.

This sample's treatment or condition label indicates: roughly ten-day PBMC culture with coronavirus spike peptide pools or control peptides (ViraFEST assay). CD4+ T cells from unexposed donors were collected before the COVID-19 pandemic (2011-2018). To expand antigen-specific T cells with peptide pools and then pick out the expanded clonotypes through TCR sequencing, the study relied on the ViraFEST assay. Some 2 million PBMCs per well were cultured in IMDM with roughly 5% human AB serum and roughly 9.3 IU/ml IL-2, plus 10 ug/ml peptide pools. Half of the culture medium was replaced with fresh IL-2-containing medium on days 3 and 7. After about 10 days of culture, CD4+ T cells were isolated by negative selection using the EasySep CD4+ T cell isolation kit. As far as cell numbers permitted, CD4+ T cells from unexposed donors were tested for reactivity against SARS-CoV-2 S and N as well as four spike pools from common cold coronaviruses. Ficoll-Paque Plus gradient centrifugation was used to isolate PBMCs from whole blood, and the isolated PBMCs were then either used fresh or cryopreserved at -140C. In general, triplicate wells were set up for every culture condition. Leukapheresis product for the unexposed donors was purchased commercially.

The library came from PCR. TCR sequencing of DNA from cultured CD4+ T cells used the Oncomine TCR Beta short-read assay at the Johns Hopkins FTIC core. The QIAamp micro DNA kit was used to extract genomic DNA from the cultured CD4+ T cells. Oncomine TCR Beta libraries from cultured CD4+ T cells were pooled using unique dual indexes and sequenced on an Illumina iSeq 100. From the authors' description of their analysis: Non-productive sequences were removed, and CDR3s not starting with C, not ending with F or W, or shorter than 7 amino acids were discarded. The MANAFEST web application identified antigen-specific clonotypes by comparing peptide-stimulated wells against reference wells and other culture wells. Positive clones required FDR below 0.05, an odds ratio above 5, and productive frequency above 0.1% in at least two of three replicate wells. Cross-reactive clonotypes were defined as significantly expanded in both SARS-CoV-2 spike wells and at least one common cold coronavirus spike condition. CDR3 homology was assessed with Levenshtein distances (stringdist) and unrooted phylogenetic trees (ape) in R version 3.6.1. TCRdb's own reprocessing of the public reads used fastp at Q25 and MiXCR and kept productive beta chains. Each entry is one CDR3 protein sequence, shown with its most common DNA and genes. TCRdb, not the original authors, processed these V and J calls. The sample table holds fewer than 13,000 distinct CDR3 sequences, of which about two fifths were seen once. Jointly, the top ten make up more than 12% of the sample.

With respect to this clonotype: Its specific antigen is unknown. Base quality data are lacking; no much larger clone is found one base away.

The source material was CD4+ T cells from blood, cultured in vitro. This TCR came from a human donor in good health.

The CDR3 protein sequence reads: CASSTVSGVYSPLHF. The sequenced DNA is TGTGCCAGCAGTACCGTCAGCGGGGTCTATTCACCCCTCCACTTT. The chain is encoded by TRBV6-1 joined to TRBJ1-6; no D gene is confidently identified. V and J lose 5 bases and 8 bases, and a span of 16 bases separates them. The germline V gene provides CDR1 MNHNS and CDR2 SASEGT. Counted from cysteine to phenylalanine, this CDR3 has 15 amino acids. Only CDR3 DNA is held: 45 bases, read in frame from base 1.